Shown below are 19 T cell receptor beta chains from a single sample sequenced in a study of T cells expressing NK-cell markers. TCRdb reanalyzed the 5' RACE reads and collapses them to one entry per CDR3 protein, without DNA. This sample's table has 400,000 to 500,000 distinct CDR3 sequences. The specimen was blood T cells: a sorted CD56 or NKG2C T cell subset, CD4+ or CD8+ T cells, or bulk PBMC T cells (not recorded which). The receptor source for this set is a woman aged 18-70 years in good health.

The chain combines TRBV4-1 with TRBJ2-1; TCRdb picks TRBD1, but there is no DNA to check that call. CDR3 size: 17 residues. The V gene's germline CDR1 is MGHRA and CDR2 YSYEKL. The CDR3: CASSQGSGMGPYNEQFF.

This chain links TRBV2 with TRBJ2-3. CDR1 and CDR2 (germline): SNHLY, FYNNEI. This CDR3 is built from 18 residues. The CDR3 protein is CASSIDASLRPSTDTQYF.

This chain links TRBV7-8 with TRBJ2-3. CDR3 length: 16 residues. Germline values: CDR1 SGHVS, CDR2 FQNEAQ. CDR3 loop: CASSLATGTSTDTQYF.

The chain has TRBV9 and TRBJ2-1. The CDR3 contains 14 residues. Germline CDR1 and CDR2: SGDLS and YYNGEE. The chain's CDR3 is CASSVDPVYNEQFF.

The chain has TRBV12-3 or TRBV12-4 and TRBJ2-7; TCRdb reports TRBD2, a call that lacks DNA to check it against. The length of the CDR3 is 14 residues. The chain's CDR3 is CASSLYRAEYEQYF.

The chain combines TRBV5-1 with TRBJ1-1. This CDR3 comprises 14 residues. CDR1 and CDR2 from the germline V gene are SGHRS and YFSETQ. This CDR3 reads CASSFGGLNTEAFF.

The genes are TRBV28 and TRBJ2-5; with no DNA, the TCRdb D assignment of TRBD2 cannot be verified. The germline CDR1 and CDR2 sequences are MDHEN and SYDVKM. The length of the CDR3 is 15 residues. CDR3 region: CASSQMRGRGETQYF. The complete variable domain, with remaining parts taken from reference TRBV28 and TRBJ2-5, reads DVKVTQSSRYLVKRTGEKVFLECVQDMDHENMFWYRQDPGLGLRLIYFSYDVKMKEKGDIPEGYSVSREKKERFSLILESASTNQTSMYLCASSQMRGRGETQYFGPGTRLLVL.

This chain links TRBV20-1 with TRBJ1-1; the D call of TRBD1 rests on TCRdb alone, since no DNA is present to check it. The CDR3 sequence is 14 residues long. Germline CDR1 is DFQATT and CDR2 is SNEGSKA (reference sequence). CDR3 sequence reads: CSAGVGTASTEAFF.

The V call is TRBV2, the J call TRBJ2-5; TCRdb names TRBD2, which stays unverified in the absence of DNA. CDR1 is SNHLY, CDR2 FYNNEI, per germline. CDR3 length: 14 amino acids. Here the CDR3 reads CASRLADQKETQYF.

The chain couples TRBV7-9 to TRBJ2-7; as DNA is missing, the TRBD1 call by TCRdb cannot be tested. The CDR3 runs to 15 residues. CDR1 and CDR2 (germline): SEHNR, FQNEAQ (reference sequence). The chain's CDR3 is CASSLAQGASNEQYF.

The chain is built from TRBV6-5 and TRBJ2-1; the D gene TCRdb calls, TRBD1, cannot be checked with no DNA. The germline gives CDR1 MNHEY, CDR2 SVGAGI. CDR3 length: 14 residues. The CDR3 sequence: CASSSLAGPNEQFF.

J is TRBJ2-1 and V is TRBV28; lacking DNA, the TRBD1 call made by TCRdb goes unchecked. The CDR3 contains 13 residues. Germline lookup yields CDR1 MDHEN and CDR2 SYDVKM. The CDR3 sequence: CASSPPGVQEQFF.

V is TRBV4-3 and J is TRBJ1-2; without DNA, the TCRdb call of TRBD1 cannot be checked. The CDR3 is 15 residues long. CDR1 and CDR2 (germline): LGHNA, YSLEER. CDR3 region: CASSQDEAPAYGYTF.

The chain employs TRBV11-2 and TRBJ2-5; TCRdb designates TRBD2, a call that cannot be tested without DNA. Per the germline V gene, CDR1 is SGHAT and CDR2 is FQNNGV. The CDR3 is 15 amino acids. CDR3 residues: CASSISAGGGETQYF.

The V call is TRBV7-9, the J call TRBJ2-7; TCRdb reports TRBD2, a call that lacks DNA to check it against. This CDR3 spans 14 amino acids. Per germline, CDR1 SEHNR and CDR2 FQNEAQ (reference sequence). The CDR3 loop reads CASSWEGLTYEQYF. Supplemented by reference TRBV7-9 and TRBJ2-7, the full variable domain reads DTGVSQNPRHKITKRGQNVTFRCDPISEHNRLYWYRQTLGQGPEFLTYFQNEAQLEKSRLLSDRFSAERPKGSFSTLEIQRTEQGDSAMYLCASSWEGLTYEQYFGPGTRLTVT.

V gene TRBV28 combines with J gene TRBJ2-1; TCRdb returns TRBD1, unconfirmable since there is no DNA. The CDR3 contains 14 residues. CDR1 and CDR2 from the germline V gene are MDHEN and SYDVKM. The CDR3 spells CASSTGQSNNEQFF.

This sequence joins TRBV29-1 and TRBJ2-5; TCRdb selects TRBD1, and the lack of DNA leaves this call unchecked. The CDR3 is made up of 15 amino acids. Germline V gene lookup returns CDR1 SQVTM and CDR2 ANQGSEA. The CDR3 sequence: CSAWGDKGFGETQYF. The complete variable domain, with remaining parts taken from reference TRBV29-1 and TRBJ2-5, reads SAVISQKPSRDICQRGTSLTIQCQVDSQVTMMFWYRQQPGQSLTLIATANQGSEATYESGFVIDKFPISRPNLTFSTLTVSNMSPEDSSIYLCSAWGDKGFGETQYFGPGTRLLVL.

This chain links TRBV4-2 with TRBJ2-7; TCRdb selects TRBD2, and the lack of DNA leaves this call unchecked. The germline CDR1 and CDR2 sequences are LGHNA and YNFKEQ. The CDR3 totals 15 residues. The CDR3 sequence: CASRPSSVSGYEQYF.

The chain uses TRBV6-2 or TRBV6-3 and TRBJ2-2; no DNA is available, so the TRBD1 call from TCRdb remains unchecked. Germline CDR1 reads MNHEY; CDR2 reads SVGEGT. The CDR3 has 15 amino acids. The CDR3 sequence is CASSYDRVRTGELFF.